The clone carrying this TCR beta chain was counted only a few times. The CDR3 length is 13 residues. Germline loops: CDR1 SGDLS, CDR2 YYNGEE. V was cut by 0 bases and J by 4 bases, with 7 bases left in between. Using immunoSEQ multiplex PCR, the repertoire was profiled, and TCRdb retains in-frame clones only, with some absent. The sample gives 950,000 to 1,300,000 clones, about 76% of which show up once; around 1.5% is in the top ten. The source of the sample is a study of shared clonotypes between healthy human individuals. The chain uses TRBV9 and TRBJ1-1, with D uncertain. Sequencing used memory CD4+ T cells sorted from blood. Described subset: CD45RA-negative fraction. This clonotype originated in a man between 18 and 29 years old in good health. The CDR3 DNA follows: TGTGCCAGCAGCGTAGGCGATAGCACTGAAGCTTTCTTT. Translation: CASSVGDSTEAFF.